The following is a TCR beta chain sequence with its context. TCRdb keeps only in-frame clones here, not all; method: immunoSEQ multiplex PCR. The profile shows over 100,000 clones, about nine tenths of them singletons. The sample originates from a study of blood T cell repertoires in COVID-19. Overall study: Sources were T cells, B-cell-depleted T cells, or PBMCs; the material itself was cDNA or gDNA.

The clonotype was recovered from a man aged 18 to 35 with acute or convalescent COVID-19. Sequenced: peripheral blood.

As DNA, the CDR3 is TGTGCCAGCAGCTTGAAACAGGGGGCGTTGGACTATGGCTACACCTTC. This codes for CASSLKQGALDYGYTF. This sequence joins TRBV5-6 and TRBJ1-2; 9 bases fit TRBD1. The CDR3 extends over 16 amino acids. Germline loops: CDR1 SGHDT, CDR2 YYEEEE. V was pared by 1 base and J by 3 bases, with 7 bases of the junction left unmatched.